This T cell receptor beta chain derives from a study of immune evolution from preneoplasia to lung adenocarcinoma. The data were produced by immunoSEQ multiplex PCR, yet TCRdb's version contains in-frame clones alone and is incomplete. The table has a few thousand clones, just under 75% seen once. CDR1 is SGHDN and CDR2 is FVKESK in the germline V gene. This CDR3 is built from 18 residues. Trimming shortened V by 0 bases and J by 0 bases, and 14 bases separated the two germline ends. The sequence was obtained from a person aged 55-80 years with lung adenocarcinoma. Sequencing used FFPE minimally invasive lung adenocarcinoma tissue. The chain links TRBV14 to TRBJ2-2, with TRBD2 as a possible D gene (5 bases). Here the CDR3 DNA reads TGTGCCAGCAGCCAAGACCCGGCCGGGGTCCCGAACACCGGGGAGCTGTTTTTT. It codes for CASSQDPAGVPNTGELFF.